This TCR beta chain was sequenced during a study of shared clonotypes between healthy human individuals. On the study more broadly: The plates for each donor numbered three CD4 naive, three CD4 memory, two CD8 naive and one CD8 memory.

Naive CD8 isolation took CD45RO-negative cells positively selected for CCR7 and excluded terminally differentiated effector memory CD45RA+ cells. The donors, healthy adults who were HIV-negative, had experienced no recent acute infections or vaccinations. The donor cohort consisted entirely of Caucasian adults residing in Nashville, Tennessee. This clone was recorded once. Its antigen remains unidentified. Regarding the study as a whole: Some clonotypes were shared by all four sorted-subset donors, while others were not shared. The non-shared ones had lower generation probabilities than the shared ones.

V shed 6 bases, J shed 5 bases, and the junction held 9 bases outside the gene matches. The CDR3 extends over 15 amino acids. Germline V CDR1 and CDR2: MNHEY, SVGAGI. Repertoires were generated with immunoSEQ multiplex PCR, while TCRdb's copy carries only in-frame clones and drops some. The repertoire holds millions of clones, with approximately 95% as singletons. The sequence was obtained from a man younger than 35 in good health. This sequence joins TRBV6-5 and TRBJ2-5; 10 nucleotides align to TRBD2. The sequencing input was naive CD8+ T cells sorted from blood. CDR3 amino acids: CASSPSSGSLETQYF. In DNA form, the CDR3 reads TGTGCCAGCAGCCCCTCTAGCGGGAGTCTGGAGACCCAGTACTTC.